Listed below are T cell receptor beta chains from one sample, sequenced in a study of blood T cell repertoires in COVID-19. The assay was immunoSEQ multiplex PCR, and TCRdb's table has in-frame clones only and misses some. The data hold 140,000 to 150,000 clones, with around 78% observed a single time. What was sequenced was peripheral blood. Receptors originate from a woman aged 60 to 75 with acute or convalescent COVID-19. Both conserved end residues are part of each CDR3. D genes are given only for firm matches. Clone size is shown for a subset of rows, as once, few, many or a class of expanded clone.

NA | NA | TRBV27 | CASRVGSGTGELFF
NA | NA | TRBV10-3 | CAISGSRDGYTF
NA | NA | TRBV25-1 | CASSSPGAGENEQYF
TRBD2 | NA | TRBV10-2 | CATLLLAGATDTQYF
TRBD2 | few | TRBV6-5 | CASSFSGGLHNEQFF
NA | NA | TRBV30 | CAWSGADVQVDF
NA | NA | TRBV14 | CASSQVATANYGYTF
NA | NA | TRBV4-2 | CASSQEYSYEQYF
TRBD1 | NA | TRBV11-2 | CASSVDRAVEKLFF
TRBD1 | NA | TRBV6-2/TRBV6-3 | CASSYERGLMGRETQYF
TRBD2 | NA | TRBV4-2 | CASGLAGGVWEQYF
TRBD1 | NA | TRBV18 | CASSPPLDREDDQPQHF
NA | NA | TRBV28 | CASSFLGKAGREQFF
NA | NA | TRBV21-1 | CASSKVASSGTVYGYTF
NA | NA | TRBV6-5 | CASSYLSGTGELFF
NA | NA | TRBV6-5 | CASSPTGHLREYF
TRBD1 | NA | TRBV11-2 | CASSQATGGNTEAFF
NA | NA | TRBV15 | CATSRDARSILDTQYF
TRBD2 | NA | TRBV3-1/TRBV3-2 | CASFQRGFTDTQYF
TRBD1 | NA | TRBV6-5 | CASRAPAGTAFGYTF
TRBD2 | NA | TRBV12-3/TRBV12-4 | CASSWREGSEQFF
TRBD2 | few | TRBV28 | CASSWLAGVDDTQYF